This T cell receptor (beta chain) is drawn from a study of cytomegalovirus exposure and HLA in healthy donors. Study context: Out of 170 million or so T cells, an earlier analysis found some 120 million unique TCR beta sequences in total.

To note about this clone: The antigen is unknown.

A multiplex PCR was run with 60 Vbeta primers and 13 Jbeta primers. Using immunoSEQ multiplex PCR, the repertoire was profiled, and TCRdb retains in-frame clones only, with some absent. Of approximately 160,000 clones listed, roughly 82% were seen once; the top ten hold about 1.4%. The junction had 2 bases not matched to a gene; V was cut back by 2 bases and J by 2 bases. Per the germline V gene, CDR1 is SGHTA and CDR2 is FQGNSA. The CDR3 contains 15 residues. Overall study results and limits: As a later analysis showed, a missense DCLRE1C variant was linked to trimming of TCR beta V- and J-genes.

This clonotype was sampled from a girl between 10 and 17 years old in good health and CMV-seropositive. The sequencing sample was made of PBMCs. The chain combines TRBV7-2 with TRBJ2-7, with 11 positions matching TRBD2. The CDR3 here is CASSLSSGRAYEQYF. As DNA, the CDR3 is TGTGCCAGCAGCTTAAGTAGCGGGAGGGCCTACGAGCAGTACTTC.